This T cell receptor beta chain is drawn from a study of regulatory T cells in long-lasting Graves disease. Time point: newly diagnosed GD, antithyroid drugs for less than 3 months. Generation of the TCR library employed RNA extracted from PBMCs. Germline lookup yields CDR1 MNHEY and CDR2 SVGEGT. V dropped 6 bases and J dropped 4; count of bases not matched to a gene: 19. This CDR3 spans 18 amino acids. Arm-PCR of CDR3 regions with iRepertoire HTBI primers generated TCR beta libraries. In TCRdb, the multiplex PCR reads were re-called with MiXCR into one record per CDR3 protein. This sample carries fewer than 350,000 distinct CDR3 sequences, over 15% of them seen once, and the ten largest clones take less than 40%. This clonotype was found many times.

The J gene is TRBJ2-7, the V gene TRBV6-2 or TRBV6-3; 9 bases agree with TRBD2. This TCR was sampled from a female donor with Graves disease. Sequences were derived from peripheral blood mononuclear cells (PBMCs), sampled at new diagnosis, from a patient treated with antithyroid drugs. This chain's CDR3 is CASSFNHRVGLAVYEQYF. The CDR3 DNA reads as TGTGCCAGCAGCTTCAACCACCGGGTGGGACTAGCTGTATACGAGCAGTACTTC.